This record covers a single T cell receptor beta chain. This record belongs to a study of blood T cell repertoires in COVID-19. Germline values: CDR1 SGHTS, CDR2 YDEGEE. J gave up 5 bases and V 3 bases, and 7 bases lay outside the gene matches. This CDR3 has 16 residues. TCRdb keeps only in-frame clones here, not all; method: immunoSEQ multiplex PCR. This table has about 120,000 clones, around nine tenths appearing once. V usage is TRBV5-8 and J usage is TRBJ1-5; 11 bases agree with TRBD1. This clonotype was sampled from a woman in her forties or fifties with acute or convalescent COVID-19. Source material: peripheral blood. DNA for the CDR3: TGTGCCAGCAGCTCCCCGGGACAGGGGGTCGATCAGCCCCAGCATTTT. It yields the protein CASSSPGQGVDQPQHF.